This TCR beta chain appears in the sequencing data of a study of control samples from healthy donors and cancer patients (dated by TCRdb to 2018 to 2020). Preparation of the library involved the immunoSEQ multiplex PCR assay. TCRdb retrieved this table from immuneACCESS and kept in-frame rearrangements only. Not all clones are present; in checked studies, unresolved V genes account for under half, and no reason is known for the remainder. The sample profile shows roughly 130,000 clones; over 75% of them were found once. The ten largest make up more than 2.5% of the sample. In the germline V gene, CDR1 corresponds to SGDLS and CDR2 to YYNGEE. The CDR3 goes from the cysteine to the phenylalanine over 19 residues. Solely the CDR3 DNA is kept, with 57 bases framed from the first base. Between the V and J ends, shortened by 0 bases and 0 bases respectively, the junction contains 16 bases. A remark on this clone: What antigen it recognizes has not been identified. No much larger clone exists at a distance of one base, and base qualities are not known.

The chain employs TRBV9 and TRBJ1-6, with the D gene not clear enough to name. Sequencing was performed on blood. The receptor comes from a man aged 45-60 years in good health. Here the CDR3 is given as CASSVGYRVSSSYNSPLHF. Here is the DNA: TGTGCCAGCAGCGTAGGGTATAGGGTCTCGAGCTCCTATAATTCACCCCTCCACTTT.